These 21 T cell receptor beta chains were sequenced from one sample in a study of post-analysis software for immune sequencing data. The TCR beta cDNA libraries contained unique molecular identifiers. A single record per CDR3 protein comes from TCRdb applying MiXCR to the PCR reads. The sample records about 820,000 distinct CDR3 sequences, roughly 50% being singletons. The study's findings and limits: The five TRBV segments detected at higher frequency in patients than in controls included TRBV5-6, TRBV5-1 and TRBV20-1.

Their antigen targets remain unknown. What was sequenced was blood. The source of these receptors is a girl aged 10-17 years with multiple sclerosis.

The rearrangement joins TRBV7-2 to TRBJ2-1; a possible D gene is TRBD2 (5 bases). Germline-derived CDR1 and CDR2 are SGHTA and FQGNSA. The CDR3 spans 13 residues. V lost 5 bases to trimming and J lost 6 bases, with 11 bases between them. CDR3: CASSLRTGNEQFF. The CDR3 bases are TGTGCCAGCAGCCTCCGGACTGGCAATGAGCAGTTCTTC.

This chain links TRBV7-2 with TRBJ1-2; 7 bases fit TRBD1. J lost 2 bases, V lost 5 bases, and 8 bases had no gene match. The germline V gene has CDR1 SGHTA and CDR2 FQGNSA. CDR3 length equals 15 residues. The CDR3 coding sequence is TGTGCCAGCAGCCTGTTCCAACAGGGGAACTATGGCTACACCTTC. It specifies CASSLFQQGNYGYTF.

The rearrangement joins TRBV20-1 to TRBJ2-1; D not certain. V lost 6 bases and J lost 0, with 12 bases in between. The CDR3 is made up of 14 amino acids. Germline V lookup: CDR1 DFQATT, CDR2 SNEGSKA (reference sequence). CDR3 residues: CSAPSWRSYNEQFF. CDR3 DNA: TGCAGTGCACCCAGTTGGCGCTCCTACAATGAGCAGTTCTTC.

The V call is TRBV20-1, the J call TRBJ2-7, with D perhaps matching TRBD1 (5 bases). The CDR3 extends over 13 amino acids. With 0 bases removed from V and 6 bases from J, the gap between germline ends came to 12 bases. CDR1 and CDR2 (germline): DFQATT, SNEGSKA (reference sequence). In DNA form, the CDR3 reads TGCAGTGCTAGAGATCGGCAGGGCACCGAGCAGTACTTC. Protein: CSARDRQGTEQYF.

The CDR3 nucleotides are TGTGCCAGTAGTACACGGGACGGTCCAACCTACGAGCAGTACTTC. It encodes CASSTRDGPTYEQYF. The gene calls are TRBV19 and TRBJ2-7; D may be TRBD1 or TRBD2 (5 bases each). CDR3 length equals 15 residues. With 4 bases removed from V and 2 bases from J, the gap between germline ends came to 15 bases. Germline-derived CDR1 and CDR2 are LNHDA and SQIVND (reference sequence).

The V gene is TRBV29-1, the J gene TRBJ2-7, with D tentatively TRBD2 (5 bases). This CDR3 has 11 amino acids. V was pared by 6 bases and J by 7 bases, with 13 bases between. CDR1 and CDR2 (germline): SQVTM, ANQGSEA. CDR3 region: CSVLRGSEQYF. The CDR3 DNA sequence: TGCAGCGTCCTCAGAGGGAGTGAGCAGTACTTC.

In this sample, this clonotype turned up a few times. V gene TRBV30 combines with J gene TRBJ2-7; D perhaps matches TRBD1 (6 bases). The germline gives CDR1 GTSNPN, CDR2 SVGIG (reference sequence). This CDR3 comprises 13 residues. Deletions cut 4 bases from V and 3 bases from J, with 13 bases between. The CDR3: CAWTGQFIYEQYF. The CDR3 nucleotides read TGTGCCTGGACAGGACAGTTTATCTACGAGCAGTACTTC. Drawing the rest from reference TRBV30 and TRBJ2-7, the complete variable domain is SQTIHQWPATLVQPVGSPLSLECTVEGTSNPNLYWYRQAAGRGLQLLFYSVGIGQISSEVPQNLSASRPQDRQFILSSKKLLLSDSGFYLCAWTGQFIYEQYFGPGTRLTVT.

A single count supports this clonotype. The chain employs TRBV5-1 and TRBJ1-1, with a possible D match to TRBD1 (5 bases). CDR3 length: 19 amino acids. V dropped 0 bases and J dropped 0 bases, with 21 bases sitting between them. Germline CDR1 reads SGHRS; CDR2 reads YFSETQ. The CDR3 coding sequence is TGCGCCAGCAGCTTGGAGGGGTCAGGGCGTTATGGGATGAACACTGAAGCTTTCTTT. The encoded protein is CASSLEGSGRYGMNTEAFF.

The chain is built from TRBV5-1 and TRBJ2-4; D is ambiguous. V lost 0 bases and J 8 bases, leaving 6 bases between the germline ends. The V gene's germline CDR1 is SGHRS and CDR2 YFSETQ. The CDR3 totals 12 residues. Written as DNA, the CDR3 is TGCGCCAGCAGCTTGGGCACGGACATTCAGTACTTC. Its protein product is CASSLGTDIQYF.

The V and J genes are TRBV7-2 and TRBJ1-5; D is possibly TRBD1 (5 bases). There are 15 residues in the CDR3. Germline V gives CDR1 SGHTA, CDR2 FQGNSA. Trimming took off 1 base at V and 7 bases at J, with 14 bases between the two ends. The chain's CDR3 is CASSLEARGGQPQHF. The CDR3 coding sequence is TGTGCCAGCAGCTTAGAGGCGCGGGGCGGGCAGCCCCAGCATTTT.

J is TRBJ2-7 and V is TRBV14; 7 bases align to TRBD1. CDR3 length: 16 amino acids. The V and J ends lost 4 bases and 0 bases, in that order; junction bases with no gene match: 9. Per germline, CDR1 SGHDN and CDR2 FVKESK. CDR3 sequence (DNA): TGTGCCAGCAGCCTCTCTGGGACAGATCTCTCCTACGAGCAGTACTTC. Translation: CASSLSGTDLSYEQYF.

This chain joins TRBV7-9 and TRBJ2-7; possibly TRBD1 for D (5 bases). CDR3 length: 18 residues. V lost 1 base to trimming and J lost 3 bases, with 22 bases between them. The germline gives CDR1 SEHNR, CDR2 FQNEAQ (reference sequence). The CDR3 reads CASSLGRQGQPLVYEQYF. CDR3 DNA sequence: TGTGCCAGCAGCTTAGGGCGGCAGGGTCAGCCATTAGTCTACGAGCAGTACTTC.

This chain uses TRBV6-1 with TRBJ1-5, with 8 bases matching TRBD1. CDR3 length equals 16 residues. Trimming removed 8 bases from V and 4 bases from J; junction bases left unmatched: 13. Germline V gene lookup returns CDR1 MNHNS and CDR2 SASEGT. The DNA for the CDR3 is TGTGCCAGCGGTCGCGGTTCAACAGGGGGAAATCAGCCCCAGCATTTT. This codes for CASGRGSTGGNQPQHF.

This clonotype was observed once. The chain joins TRBV11-1 to TRBJ2-5, with TRBD1 as a possible D gene (5 bases). The J call may be mistaken, given a closer DNA end match to TRBJ2-1. CDR1 SGHAT and CDR2 FQDESV come from the germline V gene (reference sequence). The length of the CDR3 is 16 residues. The chain's CDR3 is CASRADARAYQETQFF. Here the CDR3 DNA reads TGTGCCAGCAGGGCGGACGCCAGGGCTTACCAAGAGACCCAGTTCTTC.

V and J are TRBV20-1 and TRBJ2-1; tentative D call: TRBD1 (6 bases). The germline V gene has CDR1 DFQATT and CDR2 SNEGSKA (reference sequence). The CDR3 runs 11 residues. The V end lost 0 bases, the J end lost 10 bases, and 7 bases lay between the germline ends. CDR3 sequence reads: CSARDGTEQFF. The CDR3 coding sequence is TGCAGTGCTAGAGACGGGACAGAGCAGTTCTTC.

The chain carries TRBV5-1 and TRBJ2-1; tentative D call: TRBD2 (6 bases). The CDR3 is 15 amino acids. V lost 2 bases and J 5 bases, leaving 14 bases between the germline ends. Germline CDR1 reads SGHRS; CDR2 reads YFSETQ. CDR3 sequence: CASSLLASKDNEQFF. CDR3 nucleotide sequence: TGCGCCAGCAGCTTACTAGCAAGCAAAGACAATGAGCAGTTCTTC.

The V and J genes are TRBV29-1 and TRBJ2-5, with D possibly being TRBD1 or TRBD2 (6 bases each). V lost 3 bases to trimming and J lost 0 bases, with 8 bases between them. CDR1 SQVTM and CDR2 ANQGSEA come from the germline V gene. The CDR3 is 13 amino acids. For the CDR3, the DNA is TGCAGCGTTGATCGGGGGCACCAAGAGACCCAGTACTTC. This translates into CSVDRGHQETQYF.

V gene TRBV20-1 combines with J gene TRBJ2-3; 13 positions match TRBD2. This CDR3 has 17 residues. CDR1 is DFQATT, CDR2 SNEGSKA, per germline (reference sequence). Unmatched junction bases numbered 8, after V lost 5 bases and J lost 0 bases. The CDR3 coding sequence is TGCAGTGCTTCGGGACTAGCGGGATTTTGGAGCACAGATACGCAGTATTTT. This sequence encodes CSASGLAGFWSTDTQYF.

The chain uses TRBV6-6 and TRBJ1-6, with 7 bases matching TRBD1. The J segment lost 5 bases and the V segment lost 5 bases, leaving 6 bases of the junction unmatched. The CDR3 contains 15 residues. Germline loops: CDR1 MNHNY, CDR2 SVGAGI (reference sequence). CDR3 DNA sequence: TGTGCCAGCAGTCTGCCCGGGACAGATAATTCACCCCTCCACTTT. Translating gives CASSLPGTDNSPLHF.

In its sample, this clonotype was seen once. This chain joins TRBV10-3 and TRBJ2-3; TRBD2 aligns across 11 bases. This CDR3 spans 16 amino acids. After removal of 8 bases from V and 0 bases from J, the junction contained 7 bases not matched to a gene. Germline V gene lookup returns CDR1 ENHRY and CDR2 SYGVKD. This chain's CDR3 is CAISSIAGGSTDTQYF. For the CDR3, the DNA is TGTGCCATCTCTAGCATAGCGGGGGGGAGCACAGATACGCAGTATTTT.

The sample holds a few counts of this clonotype. This chain connects TRBV27 to TRBJ2-5, with a possible D match to TRBD1 (6 bases). The DNA end is a closer match to TRBJ2-7, so the J assignment may be wrong. Germline values: CDR1 MNHEY, CDR2 SMNVEV (reference sequence). The CDR3 has 12 residues. This chain's CDR3 is CASRGGFDEQYF. Written as DNA, the CDR3 is TGTGCCAGCAGAGGGGGTTTCGACGAGCAGTACTTC.